This T cell receptor beta chain was identified in a study of blood T cell repertoires in COVID-19. Study summary: Samples of COVID-19 (acute and convalescent) were obtained from the United States, Italy and Spain. Sources were T cells, B-cell-depleted T cells, or PBMCs; the material itself was cDNA or gDNA.

As originally analysed: Estimation of nucleated cell counts relied on the amplification of reference gene primers. The protocol was immunoSEQ multiplex PCR, while the TCRdb copy is restricted to in-frame clones and leaves out a portion. That table gives V, J and clone size, and the DNA gave D and trimming. The data hold 270,000 or so clones, with around nine tenths observed a single time. The CDR3 length is 18 residues. J was trimmed by 0 bases and V by 2 bases; bases with no gene match: 7. Germline-derived CDR1 and CDR2 are ENHRY and SYGVKD. The TCR originated in a man aged 35 to 55 with active or convalescent COVID-19. The genes are TRBV10-3 and TRBJ2-7; 13 bases fit TRBD2. Sequenced: peripheral blood. The CDR3: CAISETSGRARSSYEQYF. In nucleotides, the CDR3 is TGTGCCATCAGTGAGACTAGCGGGAGGGCCCGGAGCTCCTACGAGCAGTACTTC.